Listed below are T cell receptor beta chains from one sample, sequenced in a study of beta chain features in type 1 diabetes. Clones were sequenced by immunoSEQ multiplex PCR, and TCRdb holds only the in-frame ones, with some missing. Among over 14,000 clones listed, approximately 76% were seen once. Sequencing was performed on stem cell memory CD4+ T cells from blood. The receptor set was obtained from a young woman with type 1 diabetes. CDR3s include the opening cysteine and the closing phenylalanine or tryptophan. Each record gives: D gene, clone size, J gene, V gene, CDR3 DNA, CDR3 protein. A D gene is named only where the DNA matches it firmly. Only some rows state a clone size, as once, few, many or a class for expanded clones.

d_call: TRBD2
clone_size: -
j_call: TRBJ2-1
v_call: TRBV12-5
cdr3_nt: TGTGCTAGTGGTTGGGGCGGGAGAAATGAGCAGTTCTTC
cdr3_aa: CASGWGGRNEQFF

d_call: TRBD1
clone_size: -
j_call: TRBJ2-1
v_call: TRBV9
cdr3_nt: TGTGCCAGCAGCGTAGCCGGGACAGCCTACAATGAGCAGTTCTTC
cdr3_aa: CASSVAGTAYNEQFF

d_call: TRBD2
clone_size: once
j_call: TRBJ2-5
v_call: TRBV28
cdr3_nt: TGTGCCAGCAGTTTTTTGGTGGGAGGGGAGACCCAGTACTTC
cdr3_aa: CASSFLVGGETQYF

d_call: -
clone_size: -
j_call: TRBJ1-5
v_call: TRBV4-1
cdr3_nt: TGCGCCAGCAGCTACACAGAGTATAGCAATCAGCCCCAGCATTTT
cdr3_aa: CASSYTEYSNQPQHF

d_call: TRBD2
clone_size: once
j_call: TRBJ2-2
v_call: TRBV11-2
cdr3_nt: TGTGCCAGCAGCGGACTAGCCCTCCGGGCAATCCTCAACACCGGGGAGCTGTTTTTT
cdr3_aa: CASSGLALRAILNTGELFF

d_call: TRBD1
clone_size: few
j_call: TRBJ2-3
v_call: TRBV4-3
cdr3_nt: TGCGCCAGCAGCCAGGGCAGGGGGCTAGGCACAGATACGCAGTATTTT
cdr3_aa: CASSQGRGLGTDTQYF

d_call: -
clone_size: -
j_call: TRBJ1-2
v_call: TRBV6-5
cdr3_nt: TGTGCCAGCAGCGCCGCCCCTGACAGTACCAATGGCTACACCTTC
cdr3_aa: CASSAAPDSTNGYTF

d_call: -
clone_size: -
j_call: TRBJ2-6
v_call: TRBV2
cdr3_nt: TGTGCCGGAGACTCTTCTGGGGCCAACGTCCTGACTTTC
cdr3_aa: CAGDSSGANVLTF

d_call: -
clone_size: -
j_call: TRBJ1-1
v_call: TRBV29-1
cdr3_nt: TGCAGCGTTACCGTCCGTTCAGGGAACACTGAAGCTTTCTTT
cdr3_aa: CSVTVRSGNTEAFF

d_call: -
clone_size: few
j_call: TRBJ1-1
v_call: TRBV5-1
cdr3_nt: TGCGCCAGCAGCGGCGCGGGCGCGAACACTGAAGCTTTCTTT
cdr3_aa: CASSGAGANTEAFF

d_call: -
clone_size: few
j_call: TRBJ2-1
v_call: TRBV29-1
cdr3_nt: TGCAGCGTCCCCAGGGGTCTCTACAATGAGCAGTTCTTC
cdr3_aa: CSVPRGLYNEQFF

d_call: -
clone_size: -
j_call: TRBJ1-1
v_call: TRBV9
cdr3_nt: TGTGCCAGCAGCGTAGACAGGAACACTGAAGCTTTCTTT
cdr3_aa: CASSVDRNTEAFF

d_call: TRBD1
clone_size: -
j_call: TRBJ2-3
v_call: TRBV7-9
cdr3_nt: TGTGCCAGCAGCTTAACAGGGGGTACAGATACGCAGTATTTT
cdr3_aa: CASSLTGGTDTQYF

d_call: TRBD2
clone_size: -
j_call: TRBJ2-2
v_call: TRBV10-3
cdr3_nt: TGTGCCATCAGTCCCTCGGGGGGTCATAACACCGGGGAGCTGTTTTTT
cdr3_aa: CAISPSGGHNTGELFF

d_call: -
clone_size: -
j_call: TRBJ1-2
v_call: TRBV6-1
cdr3_nt: TGTGCCAGCTCGGAGTCTTTGTATGGCTACACCTTC
cdr3_aa: CASSESLYGYTF

d_call: -
clone_size: -
j_call: TRBJ2-7
v_call: TRBV2
cdr3_nt: TGTGCCAGCGGGCTCACCTACGAGCAGTACTTC
cdr3_aa: CASGLTYEQYF

d_call: TRBD2
clone_size: -
j_call: TRBJ2-1
v_call: TRBV19
cdr3_nt: TGTGCCAGTAAAAGGACCTTAGCGGGAGCTGGCAATGAGCAGTTCTTC
cdr3_aa: CASKRTLAGAGNEQFF

d_call: TRBD2
clone_size: -
j_call: TRBJ2-3
v_call: TRBV7-2
cdr3_nt: TGTGCCAGCAGCTTAGAGTCTAGCGGGAGTGGGGCGCAGTATTTT
cdr3_aa: CASSLESSGSGAQYF

d_call: TRBD1
clone_size: -
j_call: TRBJ1-4
v_call: TRBV18
cdr3_nt: TGTGCCAGCTCACCACCCGACAGGGTCGGGAAACTGTTTTTT
cdr3_aa: CASSPPDRVGKLFF

d_call: -
clone_size: -
j_call: TRBJ2-2
v_call: TRBV19
cdr3_nt: TGTGCCAGTAGCATGAGGGTTTTAGACACCGGGGAGCTGTTTTTT
cdr3_aa: CASSMRVLDTGELFF

d_call: TRBD1
clone_size: -
j_call: TRBJ2-1
v_call: TRBV30
cdr3_nt: TGTGCGGCCGGGACAGGGGCCAGCGGGAGCCTCTACAATGAGCAGTTCTTC
cdr3_aa: CAAGTGASGSLYNEQFF

d_call: TRBD2
clone_size: -
j_call: TRBJ2-1
v_call: TRBV7-8
cdr3_nt: TGTGCCAGCAGCTACGGCGGGAGGAGTGAGCAGTTCTTC
cdr3_aa: CASSYGGRSEQFF

d_call: -
clone_size: -
j_call: TRBJ2-1
v_call: TRBV2
cdr3_nt: TGTGCCAGCAGGGCACAGGGTAAGTTCGGTGAGCAGTTCTTC
cdr3_aa: CASRAQGKFGEQFF

d_call: -
clone_size: few
j_call: TRBJ1-1
v_call: TRBV10-2
cdr3_nt: TGCGCCAGCAGTAACCAACAGGGCGTCAGGAACACTGAAGCTTTCTTT
cdr3_aa: CASSNQQGVRNTEAFF

d_call: -
clone_size: -
j_call: TRBJ2-6
v_call: TRBV5-4
cdr3_nt: TGTGCCAGCAGCTTGGGGGGAATGCGAGGGCCTGGGGCCAACGTCCTGACTTTC
cdr3_aa: CASSLGGMRGPGANVLTF

d_call: TRBD1
clone_size: -
j_call: TRBJ1-4
v_call: TRBV7-2
cdr3_nt: TGTGCCAGCAGCTCGAGAGGGGGCGGGCAGGTTAATGAAAAACTGTTTTTT
cdr3_aa: CASSSRGGGQVNEKLFF